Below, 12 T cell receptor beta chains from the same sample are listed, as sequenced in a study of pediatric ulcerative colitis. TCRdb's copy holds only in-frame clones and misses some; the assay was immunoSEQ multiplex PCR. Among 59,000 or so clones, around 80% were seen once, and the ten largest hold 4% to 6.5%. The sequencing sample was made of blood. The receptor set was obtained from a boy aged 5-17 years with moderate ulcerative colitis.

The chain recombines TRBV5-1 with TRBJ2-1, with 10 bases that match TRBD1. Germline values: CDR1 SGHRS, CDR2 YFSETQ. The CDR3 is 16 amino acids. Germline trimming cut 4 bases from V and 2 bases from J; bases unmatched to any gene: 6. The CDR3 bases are TGCGCCAGCAGCCTCTCCGGACAGGGGGCCTACAATGAGCAGTTCTTC. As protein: CASSLSGQGAYNEQFF.

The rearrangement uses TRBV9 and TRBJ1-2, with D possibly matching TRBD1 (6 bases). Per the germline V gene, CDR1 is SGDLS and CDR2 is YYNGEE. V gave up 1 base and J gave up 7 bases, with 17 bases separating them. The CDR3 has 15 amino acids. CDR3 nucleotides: TGTGCCAGCAGCGTATTTGGGGACACCACGGGTGGCTACACCTTC. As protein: CASSVFGDTTGGYTF.

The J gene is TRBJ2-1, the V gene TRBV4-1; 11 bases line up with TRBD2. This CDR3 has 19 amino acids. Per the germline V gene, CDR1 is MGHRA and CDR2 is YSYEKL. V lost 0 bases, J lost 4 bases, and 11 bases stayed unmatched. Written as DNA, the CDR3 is TGCGCCAGCAGCCAAGAAGGTTCGACTAGCGGGGATTATTACAATGAGCAGTTCTTC. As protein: CASSQEGSTSGDYYNEQFF.

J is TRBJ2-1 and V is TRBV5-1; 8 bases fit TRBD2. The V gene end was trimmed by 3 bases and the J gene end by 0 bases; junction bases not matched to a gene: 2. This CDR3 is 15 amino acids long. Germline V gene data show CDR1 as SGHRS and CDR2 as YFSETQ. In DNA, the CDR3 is TGCGCCAGCAGCTCCCTAGCGGGCTCCTACAATGAGCAGTTCTTC. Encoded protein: CASSSLAGSYNEQFF. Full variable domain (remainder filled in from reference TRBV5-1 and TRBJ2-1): KAGVTQTPRYLIKTRGQQVTLSCSPISGHRSVSWYQQTPGQGLQFLFEYFSETQRNKGNFPGRFSGRQFSNSRSEMNVSTLELGDSALYLCASSSLAGSYNEQFFGPGTRLTVL.

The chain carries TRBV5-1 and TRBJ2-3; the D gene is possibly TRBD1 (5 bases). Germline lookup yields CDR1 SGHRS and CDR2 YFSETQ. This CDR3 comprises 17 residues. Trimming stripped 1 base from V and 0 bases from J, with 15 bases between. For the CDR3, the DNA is TGCGCCAGCAGCTTGTCTTGGGGCGGAACTAGCACAGATACGCAGTATTTT. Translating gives CASSLSWGGTSTDTQYF.

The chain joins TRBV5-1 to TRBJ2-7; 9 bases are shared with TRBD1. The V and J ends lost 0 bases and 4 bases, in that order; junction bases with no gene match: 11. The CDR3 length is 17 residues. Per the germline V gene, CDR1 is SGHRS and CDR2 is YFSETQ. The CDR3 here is CASSLDIGTGYPYEQYF. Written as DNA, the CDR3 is TGCGCCAGCAGCTTGGATATCGGGACAGGGTATCCGTACGAGCAGTACTTC.

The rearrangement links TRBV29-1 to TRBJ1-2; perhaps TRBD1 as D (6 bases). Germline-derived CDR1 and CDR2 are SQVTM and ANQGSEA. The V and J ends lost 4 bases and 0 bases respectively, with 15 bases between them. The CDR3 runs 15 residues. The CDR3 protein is CSVGGHRITNYGYTF. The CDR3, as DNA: TGCAGCGTTGGGGGACACCGAATTACTAACTATGGCTACACCTTC. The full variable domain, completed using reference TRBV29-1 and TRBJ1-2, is SAVISQKPSRDICQRGTSLTIQCQVDSQVTMMFWYRQQPGQSLTLIATANQGSEATYESGFVIDKFPISRPNLTFSTLTVSNMSPEDSSIYLCSVGGHRITNYGYTFGSGTRLTVV.

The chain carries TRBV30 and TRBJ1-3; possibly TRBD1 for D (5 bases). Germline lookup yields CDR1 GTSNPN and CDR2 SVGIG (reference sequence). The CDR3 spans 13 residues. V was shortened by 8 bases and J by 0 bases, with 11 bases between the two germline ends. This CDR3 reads CAGGLLSGNTIYF. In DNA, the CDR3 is TGTGCCGGGGGACTTCTCTCTGGAAACACCATATATTTT.

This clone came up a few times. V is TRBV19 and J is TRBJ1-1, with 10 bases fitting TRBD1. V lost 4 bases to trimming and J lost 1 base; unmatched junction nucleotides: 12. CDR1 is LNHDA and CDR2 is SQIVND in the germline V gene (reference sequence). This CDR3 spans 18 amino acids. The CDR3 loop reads CASSSTGTGVLENTEAFF. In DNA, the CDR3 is TGTGCCAGTAGTAGTACCGGGACAGGGGTTTTGGAGAACACTGAAGCTTTCTTT.

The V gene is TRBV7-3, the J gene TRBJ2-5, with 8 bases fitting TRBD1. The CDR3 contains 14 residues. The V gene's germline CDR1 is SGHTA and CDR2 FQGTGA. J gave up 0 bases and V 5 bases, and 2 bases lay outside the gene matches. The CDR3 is CASSLDRDQETQYF. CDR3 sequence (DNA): TGTGCCAGCAGCCTGGACAGGGACCAAGAGACCCAGTACTTC. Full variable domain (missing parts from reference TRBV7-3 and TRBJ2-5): GAGVSQTPSNKVTEKGKYVELRCDPISGHTALYWYRQSLGQGPEFLIYFQGTGAADDSGLPNDRFFAVRPEGSVSTLKIQRTERGDSAVYLCASSLDRDQETQYFGPGTRLLVL.

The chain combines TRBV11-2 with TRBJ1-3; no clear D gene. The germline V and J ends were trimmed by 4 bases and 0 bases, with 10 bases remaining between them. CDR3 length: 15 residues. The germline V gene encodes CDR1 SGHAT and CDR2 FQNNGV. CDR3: CASSSSPSSGNTIYF. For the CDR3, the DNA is TGTGCCAGCAGCTCCAGCCCGAGCTCTGGAAACACCATATATTTT.

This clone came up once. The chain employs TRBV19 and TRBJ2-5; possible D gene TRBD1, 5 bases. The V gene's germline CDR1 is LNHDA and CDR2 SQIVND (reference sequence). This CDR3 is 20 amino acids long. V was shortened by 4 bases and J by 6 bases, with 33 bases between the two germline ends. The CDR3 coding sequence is TGTGCCAGTAGTACGAAGGACCACAGGTGGTTGGGCCCAGACGTCCAGACCCAGTACTTC. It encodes CASSTKDHRWLGPDVQTQYF.